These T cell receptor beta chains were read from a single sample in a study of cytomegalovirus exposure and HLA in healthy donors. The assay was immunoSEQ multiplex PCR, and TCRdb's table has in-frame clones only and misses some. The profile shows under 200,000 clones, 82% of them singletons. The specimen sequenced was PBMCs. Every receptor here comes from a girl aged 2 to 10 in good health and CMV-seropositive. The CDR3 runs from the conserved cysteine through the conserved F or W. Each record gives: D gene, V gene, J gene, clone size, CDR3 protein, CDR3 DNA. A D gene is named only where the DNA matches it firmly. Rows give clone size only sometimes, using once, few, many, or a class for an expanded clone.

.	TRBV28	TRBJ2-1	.	CASNSFYNEQFF	TGTGCCAGCAACTCCTTTTACAATGAGCAGTTCTTC
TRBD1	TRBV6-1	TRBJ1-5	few	CASSDLTGGLGAQHF	TGTGCCAGCAGCGACTTGACAGGGGGCCTCGGGGCCCAGCATTTT
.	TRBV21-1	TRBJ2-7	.	CASSTPPGQDNEQYF	TGTGCCAGCAGCACCCCACCGGGACAAGACAACGAGCAGTACTTC
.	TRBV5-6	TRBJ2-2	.	CASSLAAWEDTGELFF	TGTGCCAGCAGCTTGGCGGCCTGGGAGGACACCGGGGAGCTGTTTTTT
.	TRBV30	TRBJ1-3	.	CAWLPSGNTIYF	TGTGCCTGGCTACCATCTGGAAACACCATATATTTT
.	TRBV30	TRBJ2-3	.	CAWSVPGSHTQYF	TGTGCCTGGAGTGTTCCCGGGTCCCATACGCAGTATTTT
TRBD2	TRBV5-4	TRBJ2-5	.	CASSGLAGQETQYF	TGTGCCTCGTCGGGACTAGCGGGACAAGAGACCCAGTACTTC
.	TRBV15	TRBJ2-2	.	CATSREGGFTGELFF	TGTGCCACCAGCAGAGAGGGCGGGTTTACCGGGGAGCTGTTTTTT
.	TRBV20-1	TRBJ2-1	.	CSGQVSNEQFF	TGCAGTGGACAGGTCAGCAATGAGCAGTTCTTC
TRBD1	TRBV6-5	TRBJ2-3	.	CASSSQGYTGTQYF	TGTGCCAGCAGTTCACAGGGGTACACAGGTACGCAGTATTTT
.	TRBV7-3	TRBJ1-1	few	CASSFIGGTEAFF	TGTGCCAGCAGCTTTATAGGGGGCACTGAAGCTTTCTTT
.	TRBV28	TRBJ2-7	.	CASSSSPGFYEQYF	TGTGCCAGCAGTTCCAGCCCGGGATTCTACGAGCAGTACTTC